This T cell receptor (beta chain) was recorded in a study of human T cells and chemical hapten exposure. Study-level information: Diphenylcyclopropenone doses were given weekly to the scalps of patients across the approximately 25-week study. Notes on the study in general: Patch test score tracked positively with PT1 expanded TCR counts. Those TCRs sitting above 1 in 1000 frequency stayed the same with DPC sensitization.

Regarding time point: patch test 1, 2 weeks after DPC sensitization. Noted treatment: therapeutic diphenylcyclopropenone sensitization with weekly scalp DPC. Trimming cost V 6 bases and J 3 bases, with 12 bases left between them. This CDR3 is 14 amino acids long. The V gene's germline CDR1 is MDHEN and CDR2 SYDVKM. TCRdb itself ran the RACE reads through MiXCR, one entry per CDR3 protein. The sample lists tens of thousands of distinct CDR3 sequences; 32% were seen once. At least ten counts were recorded for this clonotype. Its cognate antigen is unknown. Here the sequenced sample was whole blood, taken in connection with sensitization to the hapten diphenylcyclopropenone (DPC). The genes are TRBV28 and TRBJ1-3, with no clear D. The TCR comes from a middle-aged man with alopecia areata. Some clones in this sample may be carry-over from other donors' samples. The CDR3, as DNA: TGTGCCAGCAGCCGAGAACTCATTGGAAACACCATATATTTT. Its translation is CASSRELIGNTIYF.